This passage covers 31 T cell receptor beta chains from one sample sequenced in a study of T cell changes during pregnancy in multiple sclerosis. TCRdb's table, derived via immunoSEQ multiplex PCR, lists solely in-frame clones and lacks some. Among under 95,000 clones, 90% to 95% were seen once, and the ten largest hold about 1.7%. The sequenced sample was peripheral blood, obtained after pregnancy. All receptors derive from a female donor in good health, enrolled as a control in a pregnancy study.

The rearrangement links TRBV9 to TRBJ2-5, with TRBD2 as a possible D gene (6 bases). In germline, CDR1 is SGDLS, CDR2 YYNGEE. V was shortened by 3 bases and J by 2 bases, with 17 bases between the two germline ends. The CDR3 consists of 16 residues. CDR3 coding DNA: TGTGCCAGCAGCGCGGATACCGGTGGGGGGCAAGAGACCCAGTACTTC. Amino acid sequence: CASSADTGGGQETQYF.

This clone occurred once. This rearrangement joins TRBV30 to TRBJ1-1; D perhaps matches TRBD1 (5 bases). The germline V gene has CDR1 GTSNPN and CDR2 SVGIG (reference sequence). This CDR3 region has 11 residues. The V and J ends lost 8 bases and 1 base respectively, with 8 bases between them. DNA for the CDR3: TGTGCCGGGACCCAGAACACTGAAGCTTTCTTT. Amino acid sequence: CAGTQNTEAFF.

This clone occurred once. V and J are TRBV6-5 and TRBJ1-1; weak D call: TRBD1 (5 bases). The CDR3 totals 14 residues. CDR1 is MNHEY and CDR2 is SVGAGI in the germline V gene. V was clipped by 2 bases and J by 1 base, with 8 bases between them. CDR3 protein: CASSYRGGNTEAFF. As DNA, the CDR3 is TGTGCCAGCAGTTACAGGGGCGGGAACACTGAAGCTTTCTTT.

Notes on this clone: The same CDR3 arises from other DNA sequences in this sample as well. Written as DNA, the CDR3 is TGCGCCAGCAGCTTAGGGACAGTGAACACTGAAGCTTTCTTT. Protein: CASSLGTVNTEAFF. The chain uses TRBV5-1 and TRBJ1-1; 7 positions match TRBD1. After removal of 2 bases from V and 0 bases from J, the junction contained 1 base not matched to a gene. The CDR3 runs to 14 residues. The germline V gene has CDR1 SGHRS and CDR2 YFSETQ.

The CDR3 coding sequence is TGTGCCAGCAGCCAGCAGGGTTCTGGGGACTATGGCTACACCTTC. Amino acid sequence: CASSQQGSGDYGYTF. The rearrangement links TRBV4-2 to TRBJ1-2; D might be TRBD1 (5 bases). V was pared by 3 bases and J by 3 bases, with 14 bases between. Germline CDR1 reads LGHNA; CDR2 reads YNFKEQ. This CDR3 is built from 15 residues.

This clone has only one observation. The chain carries TRBV2 and TRBJ2-1; weak D call: TRBD1 (6 bases). From germline, CDR1 is SNHLY and CDR2 FYNNEI. The length of the CDR3 is 14 residues. Trimming stripped 8 bases from V and 2 bases from J, with 13 bases between. The CDR3 protein is CASSWQGTYNEQFF. The DNA of the CDR3 is TGTGCCAGCTCGTGGCAGGGGACCTACAATGAGCAGTTCTTC. The full variable domain, completed using reference TRBV2 and TRBJ2-1, is EPEVTQTPSHQVTQMGQEVILRCVPISNHLYFYWYRQILGQKVEFLVSFYNNEISEKSEIFDDQFSVERPDGSNFTLKIRSTKLEDSAMYFCASSWQGTYNEQFFGPGTRLTVL.

The rearrangement joins TRBV5-1 to TRBJ2-7; D may be TRBD2 (5 bases). Germline V lookup: CDR1 SGHRS, CDR2 YFSETQ. Trimming stripped 1 base from V and 6 bases from J, with 8 bases between. This CDR3 is built from 12 residues. The CDR3 nucleotides read TGCGCCAGCAGCTTGCCAGAGGGCGAGCAGTACTTC. Protein: CASSLPEGEQYF.

The J gene is TRBJ2-1, the V gene TRBV4-3, with D perhaps matching TRBD2 (6 bases). Trimming pared 5 bases from V and 10 bases from J, leaving 18 bases between. CDR3 size: 14 residues. Germline assignment: CDR1 LGHNA and CDR2 YSLEER. The CDR3 DNA follows: TGCGCCAGCAGCGACGTTAGAGGGAGGTCGGAGCAGTTCTTC. Its protein is CASSDVRGRSEQFF.

This sequence joins TRBV9 and TRBJ2-1, with TRBD2 identical over 8 bases. V dropped 0 bases and J dropped 0; count of bases not matched to a gene: 2. Germline CDR1 is SGDLS and CDR2 is YYNGEE. CDR3 length equals 16 residues. CDR3 nucleotides: TGTGCCAGCAGCGTAGCTCTAGCGGGCTCCTACAATGAGCAGTTCTTC. As protein: CASSVALAGSYNEQFF.

V usage is TRBV28 and J usage is TRBJ1-5; D possibly corresponds to TRBD1 (6 bases). The length of the CDR3 is 14 residues. Trimming shortened V by 7 bases and J by 6 bases, and 16 bases separated the two germline ends. Germline assignment: CDR1 MDHEN and CDR2 SYDVKM. CDR3 amino acids: CASTNRGGFQPQHF. As DNA, the CDR3 is TGTGCCAGCACTAACAGAGGGGGTTTTCAGCCCCAGCATTTT.

The CDR3 nucleotides read TGTGCCAGCAGCCGGACAGTCTATGGCTACACCTTC. Its protein is CASSRTVYGYTF. The rearrangement uses TRBV14 and TRBJ1-2; TRBD1 is a possible D gene (6 bases). Per germline, CDR1 SGHDN and CDR2 FVKESK. V dropped 4 bases and J dropped 4 bases, with 7 bases sitting between them. The CDR3 spans 12 residues.

V usage is TRBV7-2 and J usage is TRBJ2-1; 9 bases are shared with TRBD2. The V gene end was trimmed by 5 bases and the J gene end by 7 bases; junction bases not matched to a gene: 9. Germline assignment: CDR1 SGHTA and CDR2 FQGNSA. The CDR3 covers 15 residues. As DNA, the CDR3 is TGTGCCAGCAGCGTGGGACTAGCAAGTTTTAATGAGCAGTTCTTC. This gives the protein CASSVGLASFNEQFF. Complete variable domain (other parts from reference TRBV7-2 and TRBJ2-1): GAGVSQSPSNKVTEKGKDVELRCDPISGHTALYWYRQSLGQGLEFLIYFQGNSAPDKSGLPSDRFSAERTGGSVSTLTIQRTQQEDSAVYLCASSVGLASFNEQFFGPGTRLTVL.

This chain joins TRBV28 and TRBJ1-2, with a possible D match to TRBD1 (5 bases). Germline V gene lookup returns CDR1 MDHEN and CDR2 SYDVKM. Trimming took off 7 bases at V and 5 bases at J, with 17 bases between the two ends. The CDR3 extends over 14 amino acids. The CDR3, as DNA: TGTGCCAGCACCCAGGGCTCGGGTTTATATGGCTACACCTTC. Translation gives CASTQGSGLYGYTF.

V gene TRBV5-1 combines with J gene TRBJ1-3; maybe TRBD1 (6 bases). Germline V gives CDR1 SGHRS, CDR2 YFSETQ. Trimming took 1 base from V and 2 from J, leaving 13 bases between them. The CDR3 length is 16 residues. CDR3 coding DNA: TGCGCCAGCAGCTTGAGGGGGGGCCAGGCTGGAAACACCATATATTTT. Amino acids: CASSLRGGQAGNTIYF.

The rearrangement links TRBV14 to TRBJ2-2, with TRBD2 as a possible D gene (7 bases). CDR3 size: 18 residues. Deletions cut 0 bases from V and 6 bases from J, with 20 bases between. Germline-derived CDR1 and CDR2 are SGHDN and FVKESK. The CDR3 loop reads CASSQERGRTSGAGELFF. The CDR3 nucleotides are TGTGCCAGCAGCCAAGAGCGGGGGAGGACCTCAGGGGCCGGGGAGCTGTTTTTT. The entire variable domain, with the rest obtained from reference TRBV14 and TRBJ2-2, is as follows: EAGVTQFPSHSVIEKGQTVTLRCDPISGHDNLYWYRRVMGKEIKFLLHFVKESKQDESGMPNNRFLAERTGGTYSTLKVQPAELEDSGVYFCASSQERGRTSGAGELFFGEGSRLTVL.

In DNA, the CDR3 is TGTGCCTGGAGTGTACAAGCGGGGACAGATACGCAGTATTTT. Protein sequence: CAWSVQAGTDTQYF. The chain carries TRBV30 and TRBJ2-3, with TRBD2 identical over 7 bases. V trimming: 0 bases; J trimming: 3 bases; junction bases outside the gene matches: 3. CDR3 size: 14 residues. Germline V CDR1 and CDR2: GTSNPN, SVGIG (reference sequence).

The V and J genes are TRBV4-1 and TRBJ2-7; D remains ambiguous. Germline lookup yields CDR1 MGHRA and CDR2 YSYEKL. V was shortened by 0 bases and J by 7 bases, with 16 bases between the two germline ends. CDR3 length: 15 residues. The CDR3 sequence: CASSQDLEQPREQYF. DNA of the CDR3: TGCGCCAGCAGCCAAGATCTGGAACAGCCTCGGGAGCAGTACTTC.

Only one count was recorded for this clone. For the CDR3, the DNA is TGTGCCAGCAGATCTCCCTCCTCTGGAAACACCATATATTTT. Its protein product is CASRSPSSGNTIYF. This chain uses TRBV6-1 with TRBJ1-3; D call uncertain. The CDR3 runs 14 residues. From germline, CDR1 is MNHNS and CDR2 SASEGT. The V gene lost 6 bases and the J gene lost 0 bases, with 9 bases spanning the gap.

This clone was detected only once. J is TRBJ1-1 and V is TRBV7-2; tentatively, D is TRBD1 (6 bases). This CDR3 comprises 14 residues. Germline values: CDR1 SGHTA, CDR2 FQGNSA. Trimming stripped 6 bases from V and 6 bases from J, with 17 bases between. CDR3 sequence (DNA): TGTGCCAGCAGGAATCGGGACACGTCCCCTGAAGCTTTCTTT. Residues: CASRNRDTSPEAFF.

This clone was seen just once. This chain connects TRBV7-2 to TRBJ2-3; D is perhaps TRBD2 (6 bases). This CDR3 region has 16 residues. Germline V lookup: CDR1 SGHTA, CDR2 FQGNSA. Trimming took 1 base from V and 1 from J, leaving 12 bases between them. CDR3 loop: CASSLGGGVGTDTQYF. CDR3 coding DNA: TGTGCCAGCAGCTTAGGTGGAGGGGTTGGCACAGATACGCAGTATTTT.

The chain employs TRBV7-6 and TRBJ1-1, with TRBD1 identical over 7 bases. The CDR3 loop spans 13 amino acids. The V segment lost 5 bases and the J segment 8 bases; nucleotides outside the gene matches: 8. The germline CDR1 and CDR2 sequences are SGHVS and FNYEAQ. In nucleotides, the CDR3 is TGTGCCAGCAGCCCTGCACAGGGGCTCGAAGCTTTCTTT. This translates into CASSPAQGLEAFF.

Concerning this clone itself: A read error may account for a junction end that differs from germline. This chain links TRBV7-7 with TRBJ2-1; 13 bases match TRBD2. CDR1 SSHAT and CDR2 FNYEAQ come from the germline V gene (reference sequence). This CDR3 is built from 15 residues. The CDR3 DNA sequence: TGTGCTAGCAGCTTGGGACTAGCGGGGTACAATGAGCAGTTCTTC. This gives the protein CASSLGLAGYNEQFF.

The J gene is TRBJ2-1, the V gene TRBV18; D not certain. The CDR3 consists of 13 residues. Germline values: CDR1 KGHSH, CDR2 LQKENI. V shed 5 bases and J shed 6 bases, with 11 bases lying between them. As DNA, the CDR3 is TGTGCCAGCTCATCCAAGCCGCTCAATGAGCAGTTCTTC. Its translation is CASSSKPLNEQFF. Variable domain in full (rest from reference TRBV18 and TRBJ2-1): NAGVMQNPRHLVRRRGQEARLRCSPMKGHSHVYWYRQLPEEGLKFMVYLQKENIIDESGMPKERFSAEFPKEGPSILRIQQVVRGDSAAYFCASSSKPLNEQFFGPGTRLTVL.

The chain couples TRBV4-3 to TRBJ2-5, with 7 bases aligning to TRBD1. The CDR3 is 16 amino acids. V trimming: 1 base; J trimming: 2 bases; junction bases outside the gene matches: 7. Germline V CDR1 and CDR2: LGHNA, YSLEER. The CDR3 reads CASSQVATGPQETQYF. For the CDR3, the DNA is TGCGCCAGCAGCCAAGTGGCGACAGGGCCACAAGAGACCCAGTACTTC.

The V and J genes are TRBV4-1 and TRBJ1-4, with D possibly being TRBD1 (6 bases). V shed 0 bases and J shed 3 bases, with 14 bases lying between them. Germline assignment: CDR1 MGHRA and CDR2 YSYEKL. The CDR3 has 17 residues. The CDR3 sequence: CASSQDAGQNPNEKLFF. In nucleotides, the CDR3 is TGCGCCAGCAGCCAAGATGCCGGACAGAACCCTAATGAAAAACTGTTTTTT.

The CDR3 DNA sequence: TGTGCCAGCTCACCACGGGCTAGCACAGATACGCAGTATTTT. It yields the protein CASSPRASTDTQYF. The rearrangement joins TRBV18 to TRBJ2-3, with D unclear. CDR3 length: 14 residues. CDR1 and CDR2 from the germline V gene are KGHSH and LQKENI. The V end lost 1 base, the J end lost 0 bases, and 5 bases lay between the germline ends. Combining the CDR3 with reference TRBV18 and TRBJ2-3 gives the whole variable domain NAGVMQNPRHLVRRRGQEARLRCSPMKGHSHVYWYRQLPEEGLKFMVYLQKENIIDESGMPKERFSAEFPKEGPSILRIQQVVRGDSAAYFCASSPRASTDTQYFGPGTRLTVL.

This clone was recorded once. This chain joins TRBV9 and TRBJ2-1; 11 positions agree with TRBD2. The V segment lost 4 bases and the J segment 3 bases; nucleotides outside the gene matches: 6. CDR1 is SGDLS, CDR2 YYNGEE, per germline. The CDR3 length is 16 residues. CDR3: CASSPRLAGIYNEQFF. The DNA of the CDR3 is TGTGCCAGCAGCCCCCGACTAGCGGGGATCTACAATGAGCAGTTCTTC. Full variable domain (outside the CDR3, taken from reference TRBV9 and TRBJ2-1): DSGVTQTPKHLITATGQRVTLRCSPRSGDLSVYWYQQSLDQGLQFLIQYYNGEERAKGNILERFSAQQFPDLHSELNLSSLELGDSALYFCASSPRLAGIYNEQFFGPGTRLTVL.

The chain is built from TRBV4-1 and TRBJ2-7; a weak D match, TRBD2 (6 bases). The germline V gene has CDR1 MGHRA and CDR2 YSYEKL. The CDR3 is 15 amino acids. Trimming left V 5 bases short and J 0 bases short, with 14 bases between. CDR3 DNA: TGCGCCAGCAGCTTGAGGGACGGGAGCTCCTACGAGCAGTACTTC. Its translation: CASSLRDGSSYEQYF.

The gene calls are TRBV7-9 and TRBJ1-2, with D tentatively TRBD1 (5 bases). From germline, CDR1 is SEHNR and CDR2 FQNEAQ (reference sequence). CDR3 length equals 14 residues. Trimming removed 3 bases at V and 8 bases at J, with 16 bases between. The CDR3 DNA is TGTGCCAGCAGCTTCTCCGGAGGGGAGGACGGCTACACCTTC. This sequence encodes CASSFSGGEDGYTF.

In this sample, this clone turned up a few times. The chain uses TRBV19 and TRBJ1-1, with D possibly being TRBD1 (6 bases). V lost 5 bases and J lost 5, with 9 bases in between. The germline V gene has CDR1 LNHDA and CDR2 SQIVND (reference sequence). CDR3 length: 12 amino acids. CDR3 amino acids: CASSLRGTEAFF. For the CDR3, the DNA is TGTGCCAGTAGTCTAAGGGGGACTGAAGCTTTCTTT.

The DNA for the CDR3 is TGTGCCAGCAGCTTAAATGACAACAGCAATCAGCCCCAGCATTTT. Amino acid sequence: CASSLNDNSNQPQHF. This sequence joins TRBV7-2 and TRBJ1-5; no clear D gene. Germline V gene data show CDR1 as SGHTA and CDR2 as FQGNSA. This CDR3 is 15 amino acids long. Trimming removed 2 bases from V and 1 base from J, with 9 bases in between.